Below, 22 T cell receptor beta chains from the same sample are listed, as sequenced in a study of naive and memory T cell subsets. Two oligonucleotides, mixed equimolar, formed the beta constant-region primer covering TRBC1 and TRBC2. Ligated cDNA was amplified by four rounds of PCR with nested alpha and beta constant-region primers and SP2. Via MiXCR, TCRdb re-called the UMI-ligation and nested PCR reads, giving one row per CDR3 protein. This sample has approximately 150,000 distinct CDR3 sequences, with over 20% found just once. Whole-study results and caveats: Naive repertoires, especially CD8, held a few larger clonotypes, possibly memory cells re-expressing CD45RA.

These receptors' targets are unknown. The specimen sequenced was naive CD4+ T cells from blood. The receptors stem from a human donor in good health.

This clonotype was counted ten times or more. This chain uses TRBV10-1 with TRBJ2-3; 8 bases are shared with TRBD2. Per germline, CDR1 WNHNN and CDR2 SYGVQD (reference sequence). This CDR3 is built from 17 residues. The V and J ends lost 2 bases and 2 bases, in that order; junction bases with no gene match: 9. CDR3 nucleotides: TGCGCCAGCAGTGAGAGGAAAGCGGGAGCGACCACAGATACGCAGTATTTT. It is translated as CASSERKAGATTDTQYF.

This clonotype was recorded many times. The chain employs TRBV20-1 and TRBJ1-1, with TRBD1 matching 7 bases. Germline CDR1 reads DFQATT; CDR2 reads SNEGSKA (reference sequence). Germline trimming cut 5 bases from V and 1 base from J; bases unmatched to any gene: 7. The CDR3 has 14 residues. The CDR3 protein is CSARQGPTNTEAFF. The CDR3 nucleotides read TGCAGTGCTCGACAGGGACCAACGAACACTGAAGCTTTCTTT.

The V gene is TRBV20-1, the J gene TRBJ1-4; D may be TRBD1 (5 bases). The V end lost 0 bases, the J end lost 10 bases, and 12 bases lay between the germline ends. Germline V lookup: CDR1 DFQATT, CDR2 SNEGSKA (reference sequence). The CDR3 sequence is 13 residues long. DNA for the CDR3: TGCAGTGCTAGAGATCCCAGGGCCGGAAAACTGTTTTTT. This sequence encodes CSARDPRAGKLFF.

A word on this clonotype: A much larger clone differs by one base, so this may be a read error. The genes are TRBV7-2 and TRBJ2-3, with D perhaps matching TRBD1 (7 bases). Germline loops: CDR1 SGHTA, CDR2 FQGNSA. The CDR3 extends over 14 amino acids. This chain's CDR3 is CAGRDSYGTDTQYF. The CDR3, as DNA: TGTGCGGGGCGGGACAGTTATGGCACAGATACGCAGTATTTT. The variable domain in full, completed from reference TRBV7-2 and TRBJ2-3, reads GAGVSQSPSNKVTEKGKDVELRCDPISGHTALYWYRQSLGQGLEFLIYFQGNSAPDKSGLPSDRFSAERTGGSVSTLTIQRTQQEDSAVYLCAGRDSYGTDTQYFGPGTRLTVL.

V and J are TRBV6-5 and TRBJ2-6; D unresolved. The V and J ends lost 2 bases and 2 bases respectively, with 7 bases between them. The CDR3 contains 15 residues. The germline V gene has CDR1 MNHEY and CDR2 SVGAGI. As DNA, the CDR3 is TGTGCCAGCAGTTACGGGATGGCTGGGGCCAACGTCCTGACTTTC. This gives the protein CASSYGMAGANVLTF.

This rearrangement joins TRBV5-1 to TRBJ2-1; 7 bases are shared with TRBD2. Per germline, CDR1 SGHRS and CDR2 YFSETQ. J was trimmed by 3 bases and V by 2 bases; bases with no gene match: 5. The CDR3 runs to 15 residues. CDR3 DNA: TGCGCCAGCAGCTTCGGGACTAACCTCTACAATGAGCAGTTCTTC. Encoded protein: CASSFGTNLYNEQFF.

The chain couples TRBV12-3 or TRBV12-4 to TRBJ2-5; D gene ambiguous. The CDR3 extends over 15 amino acids. V lost 1 base and J 4 bases, leaving 13 bases between the germline ends. The CDR3 DNA is TGTGCCAGCAGTTTAGAGCTAAGAGAAGGAGAGACCCAGTACTTC. Translation gives CASSLELREGETQYF.

This clonotype was recorded many times. This chain uses TRBV10-3 with TRBJ1-1; a possible D gene is TRBD1 (5 bases). In germline, CDR1 is ENHRY, CDR2 SYGVKD. The CDR3 spans 15 residues. The V gene lost 3 bases and the J gene lost 5 bases, with 16 bases spanning the gap. The CDR3 spells CAISDGGGLETEAFF. The DNA of the CDR3 is TGTGCCATCAGTGATGGTGGGGGTTTGGAGACTGAAGCTTTCTTT.

The V call is TRBV28, the J call TRBJ2-7; 8 nucleotides agree with TRBD1. Germline V gives CDR1 MDHEN, CDR2 SYDVKM. J lost 5 bases, V lost 7 bases, and 13 bases had no gene match. The length of the CDR3 is 15 residues. DNA of the CDR3: TGTGCCAGCACCTCCGCGGGGACAGGACGCCACGAGCAGTACTTC. It is translated as CASTSAGTGRHEQYF.

This clonotype was seen more than once but under ten times. The genes are TRBV7-9 and TRBJ2-5, with D possibly being TRBD2 (6 bases). Trimming took 1 base from V and 4 from J, leaving 16 bases between them. The length of the CDR3 is 16 residues. Germline CDR1 reads SEHNR; CDR2 reads FQNEAQ (reference sequence). The CDR3 reads CASSLVAGIRGETQYF. Written as DNA, the CDR3 is TGTGCCAGCAGCTTAGTCGCGGGAATTCGGGGAGAGACCCAGTACTTC.

This clonotype was seen repeatedly, ten times or more. This chain links TRBV4-3 with TRBJ1-2; D is unclear. The V end lost 1 base, the J end lost 4 bases, and 13 bases lay between the germline ends. The CDR3 loop spans 15 amino acids. Per the germline V gene, CDR1 is LGHNA and CDR2 is YSLEER. CDR3 residues: CASSQGRQATYGYTF. The CDR3 coding sequence is TGCGCCAGCAGCCAAGGGCGGCAGGCTACCTATGGCTACACCTTC.

This clonotype showed up many times. The chain carries TRBV10-3 and TRBJ2-1; D tentatively reads TRBD1 or TRBD2 (5 bases each). The V gene lost 3 bases and the J gene lost 0 bases, with 12 bases spanning the gap. The CDR3 loop spans 16 amino acids. The germline V gene has CDR1 ENHRY and CDR2 SYGVKD. In DNA form, the CDR3 reads TGTGCCATCAGTGATGTTGGGGGAAGCTCCTACAATGAGCAGTTCTTC. It specifies CAISDVGGSSYNEQFF.

This clonotype was picked up a small number of times. The chain couples TRBV24-1 to TRBJ2-1; TRBD1 matches 8 bases. The CDR3 spans 16 residues. CDR1 is KGHDR and CDR2 is SFDVKD in the germline V gene. V lost 4 bases to trimming and J lost 1 base; unmatched junction nucleotides: 5. The DNA for the CDR3 is TGTGCCACCAGTGACCGAAGGACAGGGTCCTACAATGAGCAGTTCTTC. As protein: CATSDRRTGSYNEQFF.

This clonotype appeared a few times. This chain links TRBV2 with TRBJ2-5; D remains ambiguous. This CDR3 has 11 residues. CDR1 and CDR2 from the germline V gene are SNHLY and FYNNEI. Trimming took 8 bases from V and 7 from J, leaving 11 bases between them. CDR3 sequence reads: CASVDGRTQYF. In DNA, the CDR3 is TGTGCCAGCGTGGACGGTCGGACCCAGTACTTC.

In its sample, this clonotype was seen a few times. This chain connects TRBV28 to TRBJ2-3; 10 bases map to TRBD2. Unmatched junction bases numbered 16, after V lost 4 bases and J lost 0 bases. CDR3 length: 20 amino acids. The germline V gene has CDR1 MDHEN and CDR2 SYDVKM. Here the CDR3 reads CASSSPRLAGGSSSTDTQYF. In DNA, the CDR3 is TGTGCCAGCAGTTCACCGAGACTAGCGGGCGGGTCTTCTAGCACAGATACGCAGTATTTT.

The V call is TRBV28, the J call TRBJ2-3; 7 bases map to TRBD2. The CDR3 is made up of 14 amino acids. V was pared by 6 bases and J by 7 bases, with 10 bases of the junction left unmatched. Germline V gene data show CDR1 as MDHEN and CDR2 as SYDVKM. CDR3 nucleotides: TGTGCCAGCAGCCCGGTGGGACTACAAAATACGCAGTATTTT. This gives the protein CASSPVGLQNTQYF.

On this clonotype itself: One end of the junction varies from germline; a read error may be responsible. V and J are TRBV9 and TRBJ2-3, with TRBD1 identical over 10 bases. In germline, CDR1 is SGDLS, CDR2 YYNGEE. The CDR3 covers 16 residues. This CDR3 is CANSVEDRGFGDTQYF. CDR3 DNA sequence: TGTGCCAACAGCGTAGAGGACAGGGGGTTTGGAGATACGCAGTATTTT.

The genes are TRBV12-3 or TRBV12-4 and TRBJ2-3, with D possibly TRBD1 on 6 matching bases. This CDR3 region has 15 residues. V lost 8 bases and J lost 0, with 15 bases in between. CDR3 coding DNA: TGTGCCAGCCAGCTACAGGGTGTAAGCACAGATACGCAGTATTTT. Translation gives CASQLQGVSTDTQYF.

This clonotype was seen a handful of times. The chain recombines TRBV3-1 with TRBJ2-7; D possibly corresponds to TRBD2 (6 bases). The CDR3 is 14 residues long. Trimming pared 0 bases from V and 12 bases from J, leaving 18 bases between. CDR1 LGHDT and CDR2 YNNKEL come from the germline V gene (reference sequence). The chain's CDR3 is CASSQDSRLGILYF. The CDR3 DNA is TGTGCCAGCAGCCAAGATTCAAGACTAGGGATCTTGTACTTC.

This clonotype appeared many times. The V gene is TRBV5-4, the J gene TRBJ2-3, with 7 nucleotides matching TRBD2. V gave up 6 bases and J gave up 4 bases; unmatched junction bases: 8. Germline lookup yields CDR1 SGHNT and CDR2 YYREEE (reference sequence). The CDR3 extends over 14 amino acids. CDR3 in DNA: TGTGCCAGCAAACTGACTGGGAGGGCAGATACGCAGTATTTT. The encoded protein is CASKLTGRADTQYF.

The sample holds many counts of this clonotype. The chain has TRBV24-1 and TRBJ2-7; no clear D. V lost 2 bases and J lost 1, with 2 bases in between. Germline CDR1 is KGHDR and CDR2 is SFDVKD. The CDR3 extends over 12 amino acids. CDR3 sequence reads: CATSDSSYEQYF. Written as DNA, the CDR3 is TGTGCCACCAGTGATTCATCCTACGAGCAGTACTTC.

This clonotype was seen a few times. The chain employs TRBV30 and TRBJ1-1, with a weak D call TRBD1 (6 bases). Trimming shortened V by 5 bases and J by 7 bases, and 23 bases separated the two germline ends. CDR3 length: 15 amino acids. Germline CDR1 reads GTSNPN; CDR2 reads SVGIG (reference sequence). This CDR3 is CAWVKLPGHRNEAFF. The DNA for the CDR3 is TGTGCCTGGGTTAAATTACCGGGACATCGGAATGAAGCTTTCTTT.